Here is one T cell receptor beta chain with its context. The CDR3 runs to 15 residues. The V gene's germline CDR1 is SGHTS and CDR2 YDEGEE. The V gene lost 0 bases and the J gene lost 1 base, with 8 bases spanning the gap. This sample stems from a study of blood T cells in healthy people across ages. Healthy Russian Caucasian donors spanned ages 6 to 90 years. PCR was performed a second time for about 6 to 11 cycles using a sample-barcoded 5' primer and a J-beta primer mix. One entry per CDR3 protein results from TCRdb running MiXCR on the 5' RACE reads. The sample yields fewer than 900,000 distinct CDR3 sequences, about 40% seen once.

The receptor was derived from a woman in her sixties or seventies in good health. Sequencing was done on a sample of blood. The genes are TRBV5-8 and TRBJ2-1; D is ambiguous. This CDR3 is CASSLAKGSYNEQFF. In DNA form, the CDR3 reads TGTGCCAGCAGCTTGGCCAAGGGTTCCTACAATGAGCAGTTCTTC. Filled out from reference TRBV5-8 and TRBJ2-1, the complete variable domain reads EAGVTQSPTHLIKTRGQQATLRCSPISGHTSVYWYQQALGLGLQFLLWYDEGEERNRGNFPPRFSGRQFPNYSSELNVNALELEDSALYLCASSLAKGSYNEQFFGPGTRLTVL.